This TCR beta chain derives from a study of CD4 T cell repertoires in COVID-19. Data came from immunoSEQ multiplex PCR; TCRdb stores just in-frame clones and leaves some out. The sample has around 22,000 clones, roughly 84% seen once; the top ten hold around 0.63%. The memory T cells were sequenced right after ex vivo isolation, without culture. The CDR3 spans 15 residues. The ends were cut back, 4 bases at V and 2 bases at J, with 15 bases in the middle. In germline, CDR1 is LNHDA, CDR2 SQIVND (reference sequence). The V and J genes are TRBV19 and TRBJ2-7; maybe TRBD1 (6 bases). The input for sequencing was central memory CD4+ T cells from blood, taken before the COVID-19 pandemic. The sequence was collected from a human donor who had COVID-19. CDR3 in amino acids: CASSTQPDRPYEQYF. DNA for the CDR3: TGTGCCAGTAGTACTCAGCCGGACAGACCCTACGAGCAGTACTTC.